Following are 18 T cell receptor beta chains from one sample sequenced in a study of graft-versus-host responses after intestinal transplantation. Method: immunoSEQ multiplex PCR; TCRdb's copy keeps in-frame clones and lacks some. The table includes about 85,000 clones, 82% detected once. Which antigens these TCRs recognize remains unknown. The starting material was unstimulated CD4+ T cells sorted from spleen or lymph node cells, obtained before intestinal transplant. The origin of the receptors is a human donor who received an intestinal transplant.

The chain couples TRBV9 to TRBJ1-2, with D unresolved. The CDR3 spans 15 residues. V lost 0 bases and J lost 2, with 11 bases in between. Germline lookup yields CDR1 SGDLS and CDR2 YYNGEE. The DNA for the CDR3 is TGTGCCAGCAGCGTAGAAGGCGGGGTAAACTATGGCTACACCTTC. Translating gives CASSVEGGVNYGYTF.

This clone came up a few times. In the same sample, other DNA sequences code for this CDR3. V and J are TRBV5-1 and TRBJ2-7; 12 bases are shared with TRBD1. The CDR3 length is 14 residues. Trimming at V came to 3 bases and at J to 6 bases, leaving 4 bases not matched to a gene. Germline CDR1 SGHRS, CDR2 YFSETQ. This CDR3 reads CASSSGQGAVEQYF. CDR3 nucleotide sequence: TGCGCCAGCAGCTCGGGACAGGGGGCTGTCGAGCAGTACTTC.

This rearrangement joins TRBV19 to TRBJ2-6, with 9 bases matching TRBD2. With 11 bases clipped from V and 1 base from J, the junction kept 6 bases outside the gene matches. CDR3 size: 15 residues. Germline V gene lookup returns CDR1 LNHDA and CDR2 SQIVND (reference sequence). The CDR3 DNA is TGTGCCGCCGCGGGAGGGCCGTCTGGGGCCAACGTCCTGACTTTC. It codes for CAAAGGPSGANVLTF.

The J gene is TRBJ2-1, the V gene TRBV27; TRBD1 matches 11 bases. CDR3 length: 16 amino acids. Germline trimming cut 4 bases from V and 4 bases from J; bases unmatched to any gene: 6. Germline assignment: CDR1 MNHEY and CDR2 SMNVEV (reference sequence). CDR3 in DNA: TGTGCCAGCAGTTCCTGGGGACAGGGGGGTTACAATGAGCAGTTCTTC. This sequence encodes CASSSWGQGGYNEQFF.

This sequence joins TRBV28 and TRBJ1-1; no clear D gene. The CDR3 runs to 15 residues. V was trimmed by 4 bases and J by 1 base, leaving 13 bases between them. Germline assignment: CDR1 MDHEN and CDR2 SYDVKM. The CDR3 nucleotides are TGTGCCAGCAGTTCGGCCCTTGCGGGGAACACTGAAGCTTTCTTT. This translates into CASSSALAGNTEAFF. Filled out from reference TRBV28 and TRBJ1-1, the complete variable domain reads DVKVTQSSRYLVKRTGEKVFLECVQDMDHENMFWYRQDPGLGLRLIYFSYDVKMKEKGDIPEGYSVSREKKERFSLILESASTNQTSMYLCASSSALAGNTEAFFGQGTRLTVV.

This chain uses TRBV4-1 with TRBJ2-1; 10 nucleotides align to TRBD1. The CDR3 runs 18 residues. Germline V gene data show CDR1 as MGHRA and CDR2 as YSYEKL. Trimming at V came to 3 bases and at J to 4 bases, leaving 12 bases not matched to a gene. The CDR3 DNA is TGCGCCAGCAGCCATGGGGCAGGGGGACAGGGGCCGTACAATGAGCAGTTCTTC. Translated, it gives CASSHGAGGQGPYNEQFF.

The rearrangement joins TRBV19 to TRBJ2-2; 11 bases match TRBD2. J was trimmed by 0 bases and V by 6 bases; bases with no gene match: 6. Germline values: CDR1 LNHDA, CDR2 SQIVND (reference sequence). This CDR3 spans 17 amino acids. The CDR3 region is CASSSPSGGPNTGELFF. Written as DNA, the CDR3 is TGTGCCAGTAGCAGCCCTAGCGGGGGGCCGAACACCGGGGAGCTGTTTTTT.

This chain links TRBV19 with TRBJ2-2; 7 bases are a match to TRBD1. In germline, CDR1 is LNHDA, CDR2 SQIVND (reference sequence). With V trimmed by 5 bases and J by 5 bases, 8 bases remained unmatched. This CDR3 comprises 15 residues. The CDR3: CASSSPGQLTGELFF. CDR3 coding DNA: TGTGCCAGTAGTTCCCCGGGACAGCTAACCGGGGAGCTGTTTTTT.

The chain joins TRBV5-1 to TRBJ1-5; unclear D gene. CDR1 and CDR2 from the germline V gene are SGHRS and YFSETQ. The CDR3 loop spans 15 amino acids. V lost 0 bases, J lost 5 bases, and 12 bases lay in between. CDR3 DNA sequence: TGCGCCAGCAGCTTGGATCCGGGTCCCGATCAGCCCCAGCATTTT. It is translated as CASSLDPGPDQPQHF.

The gene calls are TRBV6-1 and TRBJ1-2; D is possibly TRBD1 (5 bases). Trimming pared 2 bases from V and 4 bases from J, leaving 8 bases between. CDR3 length: 13 amino acids. The germline gives CDR1 MNHNS, CDR2 SASEGT. CDR3 in amino acids: CASSESTVYGYTF. The CDR3 nucleotides read TGTGCCAGCAGTGAATCGACAGTCTATGGCTACACCTTC.

The chain is built from TRBV4-2 and TRBJ1-4; 10 nucleotides match TRBD1. Germline CDR1 and CDR2: LGHNA and YNFKEQ. The CDR3 extends over 15 amino acids. Germline trimming cut 3 bases from V and 3 bases from J; bases unmatched to any gene: 1. The CDR3 region is CASSHGQGANEKLFF. The CDR3 DNA follows: TGTGCCAGCAGCCATGGACAGGGGGCTAATGAAAAACTGTTTTTT.

The CDR3 here is CASSGGLVYEQYF. CDR3 DNA sequence: TGTGCCAGCAGTGGGGGACTGGTCTACGAGCAGTACTTC. This sequence joins TRBV6-1 and TRBJ2-7; weak D call: TRBD2 (6 bases). There are 13 residues in the CDR3. V was shortened by 4 bases and J by 3 bases, with 10 bases between the two germline ends. The germline gives CDR1 MNHNS, CDR2 SASEGT.

The rearrangement joins TRBV27 to TRBJ2-7; TRBD2 is a possible D gene (6 bases). The ends were cut back, 7 bases at V and 7 bases at J, with 17 bases in the middle. The CDR3 runs to 13 residues. Germline values: CDR1 MNHEY, CDR2 SMNVEV (reference sequence). CDR3 nucleotides: TGTGCCAGCATGGGGGGTCTCCCAGGGGAGCAGTACTTC. Encoded protein: CASMGGLPGEQYF.

This chain joins TRBV11-2 and TRBJ2-3; maybe TRBD2 (6 bases). V gave up 2 bases and J gave up 4 bases, with 10 bases separating them. The germline gives CDR1 SGHAT, CDR2 FQNNGV. The CDR3 has 14 amino acids. CDR3 sequence reads: CASSLTGVADTQYF. The CDR3, as DNA: TGTGCCAGCAGCTTAACGGGAGTGGCAGATACGCAGTATTTT.

Note on this clone: The sample contains more than one DNA sequence encoding this CDR3. The rearrangement joins TRBV5-1 to TRBJ2-2; the D gene is possibly TRBD1 (6 bases). V was trimmed by 4 bases and J by 1 base, leaving 8 bases between them. The CDR3 runs to 14 residues. The V gene's germline CDR1 is SGHRS and CDR2 YFSETQ. CDR3: CASSLGQNTGELFF. CDR3 DNA: TGCGCCAGCAGCCTGGGACAGAACACCGGGGAGCTGTTTTTT.

The chain uses TRBV10-2 and TRBJ2-7; 10 bases fit TRBD2. CDR3 length: 15 amino acids. Germline lookup yields CDR1 WSHSY and CDR2 SAAADI. J was trimmed by 4 bases and V by 5 bases; bases with no gene match: 8. In nucleotides, the CDR3 is TGCGCCAGCAGTTCGCCTAGCGGGAGAGAGTACGAGCAGTACTTC. This sequence encodes CASSSPSGREYEQYF.

This clone was seen a few times. The genes are TRBV28 and TRBJ1-2; the D gene is possibly TRBD1 (5 bases). Germline CDR1 MDHEN, CDR2 SYDVKM. V shed 2 bases and J shed 6 bases, with 10 bases lying between them. The length of the CDR3 is 13 residues. The CDR3, as DNA: TGTGCCAGCAGTTTACAGGGTCCGGATGGCTACACCTTC. Its protein product is CASSLQGPDGYTF.

The V call is TRBV10-3, the J call TRBJ2-2; 10 nucleotides agree with TRBD2. The CDR3 has 15 amino acids. V shed 6 bases and J 2 bases; nucleotides not matched to a gene: 3. Per the germline V gene, CDR1 is ENHRY and CDR2 is SYGVKD. CDR3 DNA sequence: TGTGCCATCAGCGGGACTAGCGCAAACACCGGGGAGCTGTTTTTT. This translates into CAISGTSANTGELFF.